This T cell receptor beta chain was recorded in a study of blood T cell repertoires in COVID-19. Study information: Acute and convalescent COVID-19 specimens originated in the United States, Italy and Spain. PBMCs, B-cell-depleted T cells, or T cells provided the cDNA or gDNA that made up the material.

During active infection, Seattle patients enrolled and were then monitored through disease. With 6 bases clipped from V and 9 bases from J, the junction kept 12 bases outside the gene matches. This CDR3 is built from 15 residues. CDR1 is MNHEY, CDR2 SVGAGI, per germline. Methods used by the authors: The authors estimated nucleated cell counts from reference gene primer amplification. Using immunoSEQ multiplex PCR, the repertoire was profiled, and TCRdb retains in-frame clones only, with some absent. Clonal size and the V and J genes are those of that table, whereas D and trimming came from the DNA. Among about 180,000 clones listed, around four fifths were seen once.

The chain is built from TRBV6-5 and TRBJ2-1; 9 nucleotides align to TRBD1. The sequence was obtained from a woman in her 40s with COVID-19, enrolled during active disease. What was sequenced was peripheral blood. CDR3 amino acids: CASSSGTGMGTEQFF. The CDR3 DNA reads TGTGCCAGCAGCTCAGGGACAGGGATGGGTACTGAGCAGTTCTTC.